These T cell receptor beta chains were read from a single sample in a study of PD-1 blockade in classical Hodgkin lymphoma. Generated by immunoSEQ multiplex PCR, the TCRdb table keeps only in-frame clones and is missing some. The sample consists of some 93,000 clones, approximately 92% of them appearing once. The sequencing here drew on peripheral blood mononuclear cells (PBMCs), taken before the second cycle of nivolumab. The receptors derive from a human donor with classical Hodgkin lymphoma. Both conserved end residues are part of each CDR3. D genes are given only for firm matches. Size is stated for part of the rows, as once, few or many counts, or as a class when the clone is expanded.

abundance	v_gene	d_gene	j_gene	CDR3aa	CDR3nt
NA	TRBV7-9	NA	TRBJ2-5	CASSSDPAQETQYF	TGTGCCAGCAGCTCAGACCCGGCCCAAGAGACCCAGTACTTC
NA	TRBV29-1	NA	TRBJ1-2	CSVPGGVGYTF	TGCAGCGTTCCCGGTGGGGTTGGCTACACCTTC
once	TRBV28	NA	TRBJ2-3	CASSLFQGTDTQYF	TGTGCCAGCAGTTTGTTCCAAGGCACAGATACGCAGTATTTT
once	TRBV5-1	NA	TRBJ2-7	CASSLQGGYEQYF	TGCGCCAGCAGCTTACAGGGAGGCTACGAGCAGTACTTC
few	TRBV27	TRBD1	TRBJ1-6	CASSQGGYYSPLHF	TGTGCCAGCAGCCAGGGGGGGTATTATTCACCCCTCCACTTT
NA	TRBV27	TRBD1	TRBJ2-7	CASSSRQGRHEQYF	TGTGCCAGCAGCTCCCGACAGGGCAGGCACGAGCAGTACTTC
NA	TRBV28	NA	TRBJ1-4	CASSFSSTNEKLFF	TGTGCCAGCAGTTTTTCATCAACTAATGAAAAACTGTTTTTT
few	TRBV5-8	NA	TRBJ1-1	CASSLASFF	TGTGCCAGCAGCTTGGCGTCTTTCTTT
NA	TRBV29-1	NA	TRBJ2-2	CSAQSALLGGGELFF	TGCAGCGCACAATCAGCCCTCCTTGGGGGCGGGGAGCTGTTTTTT
few	TRBV29-1	NA	TRBJ2-1	CSVDTDTSSYNEQFF	TGCAGCGTTGATACGGATACTAGCTCCTACAATGAGCAGTTCTTC
NA	TRBV5-1	TRBD2	TRBJ2-7	CASSPGLAGGPAYEQYF	TGCGCCAGCAGCCCGGGACTAGCGGGAGGGCCCGCCTACGAGCAGTACTTC
once	TRBV6-6	TRBD1	TRBJ1-1	CASSFRDRGPNTEAFF	TGTGCCAGCAGTTTTCGGGACAGGGGCCCGAACACTGAAGCTTTCTTT
NA	TRBV5-6	NA	TRBJ2-7	CASSLYNNEQYF	TGTGCCAGCAGCTTGTATAATAACGAGCAGTACTTC
NA	TRBV7-8	TRBD2	TRBJ2-7	CASSYQREAEQYF	TGTGCCAGCAGCTACCAGCGGGAGGCCGAGCAGTACTTC
NA	TRBV5-4	NA	TRBJ2-5	CASSLSQGYQETQYF	TGTGCCAGCAGCTTGAGCCAGGGGTACCAAGAGACCCAGTACTTC
NA	TRBV27	NA	TRBJ2-5	CASSLLGETQYF	TGTGCCAGCAGTTTATTGGGGGAGACCCAGTACTTC
NA	TRBV7-8	TRBD1	TRBJ1-2	CASSFPTGGQTPSYGYTF	TGTGCCAGCAGCTTCCCTACCGGGGGACAGACTCCTAGCTATGGCTACACCTTC
NA	TRBV7-6	TRBD2	TRBJ2-3	CASSPGVAGVADTQYF	TGTGCCAGCAGCCCGGGGGTAGCGGGAGTTGCAGATACGCAGTATTTT
once	TRBV9	NA	TRBJ2-2	CASSVEARGITGELFF	TGTGCCAGCAGCGTGGAGGCCCGCGGGATCACCGGGGAGCTGTTTTTT
NA	TRBV7-2	NA	TRBJ1-3	CASSPAGGTGNTIYF	TGTGCCAGCAGCCCCGCTGGGGGGACTGGAAACACCATATATTTT
NA	TRBV1	NA	TRBJ2-7	CTSSQVSGRSYEQYF	TGCACCAGCAGCCAAGTTTCCGGGCGATCCTACGAGCAGTACTTC
NA	TRBV10-2	NA	TRBJ1-5	CASSDRVSNQPQHF	TGCGCCAGCAGTGACAGGGTCAGCAATCAGCCCCAGCATTTT
NA	TRBV19	NA	TRBJ1-5	CASKGWLIPNQPQHF	TGTGCCAGTAAAGGTTGGTTGATACCCAATCAGCCCCAGCATTTT
NA	TRBV7-8	TRBD2	TRBJ2-7	CASSRGRLADSYEQYF	TGTGCCAGCAGCCGTGGGAGACTAGCGGACTCCTACGAGCAGTACTTC
NA	TRBV6-6	NA	TRBJ2-1	CASSYGPTGRHNEQFF	TGTGCCAGCAGTTATGGGCCCACGGGACGACACAATGAGCAGTTCTTC
NA	TRBV9	NA	TRBJ2-7	CASSAGTGSEQYF	TGTGCCAGCAGCGCAGGAACAGGGTCCGAGCAGTACTTC
NA	TRBV5-1	TRBD1	TRBJ2-1	CASAHPGQGTEQFF	TGCGCCAGCGCACACCCGGGACAGGGCACTGAGCAGTTCTTC
NA	TRBV19	TRBD1	TRBJ2-7	CASSIGAQGSYEQYF	TGTGCCAGTAGTATAGGGGCACAGGGGTCCTACGAGCAGTACTTC
NA	TRBV18	TRBD1	TRBJ2-7	CASSRTGGSYEQYF	TGTGCCAGCTCACGGACAGGGGGCTCTTACGAGCAGTACTTC
NA	TRBV27	NA	TRBJ2-5	CASRPLAAQETQYF	TGTGCCAGCAGACCCCTAGCAGCCCAAGAGACCCAGTACTTC
NA	TRBV6-6	TRBD2	TRBJ2-3	CASSRLAGGATDTQYF	TGTGCCAGCAGTAGACTAGCGGGAGGGGCGACAGATACGCAGTATTTT
NA	TRBV6-1	NA	TRBJ2-5	CASRENGETQYF	TGTGCCAGCAGGGAGAATGGAGAGACCCAGTACTTC
NA	TRBV7-9	NA	TRBJ2-7	CASSLGNSYEQYF	TGTGCCAGCAGCTTGGGTAACTCCTACGAGCAGTACTTC
NA	TRBV15	NA	TRBJ2-5	CATSPFPRGQETQYF	TGTGCCACCAGCCCATTTCCCAGGGGCCAAGAGACCCAGTACTTC
NA	TRBV7-9	NA	TRBJ1-2	CASSLGDIRGYGYTF	TGTGCCAGCAGCTTAGGGGACATACGAGGCTATGGCTACACCTTC
NA	TRBV28	NA	TRBJ1-3	CASSQALAGNTIYF	TGTGCCAGCAGTCAGGCCCTCGCTGGAAACACCATATATTTT
NA	TRBV5-1	TRBD1	TRBJ2-1	CASSLGQGSSHEQFF	TGCGCCAGCAGCTTGGGACAGGGGAGCTCCCATGAGCAGTTCTTC
NA	TRBV10-3	NA	TRBJ2-3	CAISAVSELGNTQYF	TGTGCCATCAGTGCAGTATCGGAACTGGGCAATACGCAGTATTTT
NA	TRBV27	NA	TRBJ2-1	CASSLWVARSYNEQFF	TGTGCCAGCAGTTTATGGGTAGCGCGCTCCTACAATGAGCAGTTCTTC
NA	TRBV4-1	NA	TRBJ2-1	CASSQRDVDNEQFF	TGCGCCAGCAGCCAACGGGACGTGGACAATGAGCAGTTCTTC
NA	TRBV4-2	TRBD1	TRBJ1-3	CASSQPARDRGGAGNTIYF	TGTGCCAGCAGCCAACCGGCCCGGGACAGGGGTGGAGCTGGAAACACCATATATTTT
NA	TRBV15	TRBD1	TRBJ2-1	CATSRQGANEQFF	TGTGCCACCAGCAGACAGGGGGCGAATGAGCAGTTCTTC
NA	TRBV7-9	NA	TRBJ2-3	CASSPRQETSTDTQYF	TGTGCCAGCAGCCCTAGACAGGAAACTAGCACAGATACGCAGTATTTT
NA	TRBV7-5	NA	TRBJ1-1	CVRSSHGRGRGFF	TGTGTCAGAAGCTCTCACGGCAGGGGGCGAGGTTTCTTT
NA	TRBV27	NA	TRBJ1-5	CASSFTGLQPQHF	TGTGCCAGCAGTTTCACAGGGTTGCAGCCCCAGCATTTT
NA	TRBV5-4	NA	TRBJ2-6	CASSPGFSGANVLTF	TGTGCCAGCAGTCCAGGGTTCTCTGGGGCCAACGTCCTGACTTTC